The 30 T cell receptor beta chains reported below all come from one sample, sequenced in a study of blood T cell repertoires in COVID-19. The table came from immunoSEQ multiplex PCR; TCRdb's copy has only in-frame clones and leaves some out. The table has fewer than 15,000 clones, 80% to 95% seen once. The sequenced sample consisted of peripheral blood. Receptors originate from a human donor with active COVID-19. The donor label of this sample is uncertain.

This clone came up a few times. The CDR3: CASSQDIRWGTGKNQPQHF. The CDR3 coding sequence is TGCGCCAGCAGCCAAGATATCCGGTGGGGGACAGGGAAGAATCAGCCCCAGCATTTT. The chain uses TRBV4-3 and TRBJ1-5; 9 bases fit TRBD1. Germline values: CDR1 LGHNA, CDR2 YSLEER. The CDR3 spans 19 residues. V lost 0 bases, J lost 4 bases, and 13 bases stayed unmatched.

This rearrangement joins TRBV6-2 or TRBV6-3 to TRBJ2-6, with a weak D call TRBD2 (6 bases). The V end was cut by 2 bases, the J end by 15 bases, with 14 bases between. The CDR3 is made up of 13 amino acids. Germline V gene sequence: CDR1 MNHEY, CDR2 SVGEGT. The CDR3 bases are TGTGCCAGCAGTTACCGCGGAGGGAAAGACCTGACTTTC. Translated: CASSYRGGKDLTF.

The rearrangement links TRBV28 to TRBJ2-1, with 15 bases that match TRBD2. CDR1 is MDHEN and CDR2 is SYDVKM in the germline V gene. The CDR3 spans 17 residues. V trimming: 10 bases; J trimming: 10 bases; junction bases outside the gene matches: 17. CDR3 sequence: CATLRPSGLAGGGEQFF. The CDR3 DNA reads TGTGCCACACTTCGACCCTCGGGACTAGCGGGAGGAGGCGAGCAGTTCTTC.

This CDR3 is CASSISGPSYNEQFF. The CDR3 DNA is TGTGCCAGCAGTATAAGCGGGCCATCCTACAATGAGCAGTTCTTC. The V gene is TRBV6-5, the J gene TRBJ2-1; a possible D gene is TRBD2 (6 bases). V lost 5 bases and J lost 1, with 12 bases in between. CDR3 length: 15 amino acids. Germline CDR1 MNHEY, CDR2 SVGAGI.

V is TRBV10-2 and J is TRBJ2-1; 15 bases map to TRBD2. CDR3 length: 17 amino acids. V shed 8 bases, J shed 2 bases, and the junction held 7 bases outside the gene matches. Per germline, CDR1 WSHSY and CDR2 SAAADI. CDR3 sequence: CASSPRTSGRAYNEQFF. DNA for the CDR3: TGCGCCAGCTCTCCCCGGACTAGCGGGAGGGCCTACAATGAGCAGTTCTTC.

This clone is a singleton in its sample. The CDR3 nucleotides are TGTGCCAGCCGAGGGCCCCAGCGGAACACCGGGGAGCTGTTTTTT. Its translation: CASRGPQRNTGELFF. The rearrangement links TRBV2 to TRBJ2-2, with D possibly matching TRBD2 (5 bases). This CDR3 is built from 15 residues. Germline values: CDR1 SNHLY, CDR2 FYNNEI. V was trimmed by 8 bases and J by 1 base, leaving 14 bases between them.

The chain employs TRBV7-8 and TRBJ1-6; TRBD1 agrees at 8 bases. CDR3 length: 17 residues. The junction had 13 bases not matched to a gene; V was cut back by 5 bases and J by 7 bases. Per germline, CDR1 SGHVS and CDR2 FQNEAQ. For the CDR3, the DNA is TGTGCCAGCAGCCCAAGCCCCCGGAGGACAGGGAATTCACCCCTCCACTTT. Residues: CASSPSPRRTGNSPLHF.

The chain recombines TRBV25-1 with TRBJ1-2, with D tentatively TRBD1 (6 bases). The germline gives CDR1 MGHDK, CDR2 SYGVNS. V lost 7 bases, J lost 8 bases, and 14 bases lay in between. The length of the CDR3 is 12 residues. CDR3: CASTTGFSGYTF. CDR3 bases: TGTGCCAGCACCACAGGGTTTAGCGGCTACACCTTC.

In DNA form, the CDR3 reads TGTGCCAGCAGACGGGGTGAAAAACTGTTTTTT. Its translation is CASRRGEKLFF. The chain recombines TRBV6-5 with TRBJ1-4; no firm D call. Germline loops: CDR1 MNHEY, CDR2 SVGAGI. Trimming pared 6 bases from V and 7 bases from J, leaving 6 bases between. This CDR3 is built from 11 residues.

The count of this clone is one. V gene TRBV30 combines with J gene TRBJ1-3, with D uncertain. Deletions cut 0 bases from V and 1 base from J, with 4 bases between. The CDR3 runs to 13 residues. Germline V CDR1 and CDR2: GTSNPN, SVGIG (reference sequence). The CDR3: CAWSVRSGNTIYF. CDR3 nucleotide sequence: TGTGCCTGGAGTGTACGGTCTGGAAACACCATATATTTT.

The V call is TRBV5-6, the J call TRBJ2-3; the D gene is possibly TRBD1 (6 bases). The CDR3 spans 17 residues. Trimming left V 4 bases short and J 5 bases short, with 23 bases between. Per the germline V gene, CDR1 is SGHDT and CDR2 is YYEEEE. Here the CDR3 reads CASSPPPALHRVDTQYF. CDR3 DNA sequence: TGTGCCAGCAGCCCTCCCCCCGCCCTTCACAGGGTAGATACGCAGTATTTT.

V usage is TRBV28 and J usage is TRBJ1-1, with a tentative D call TRBD1 (5 bases). This CDR3 has 17 residues. The germline V gene has CDR1 MDHEN and CDR2 SYDVKM. Trimming cost V 5 bases and J 3 bases, with 22 bases left between them. The CDR3: CASSPPPGSGPDTEAFF. In DNA, the CDR3 is TGTGCCAGCAGTCCCCCCCCAGGGTCGGGTCCGGACACTGAAGCTTTCTTT. Full variable domain (missing parts from reference TRBV28 and TRBJ1-1): DVKVTQSSRYLVKRTGEKVFLECVQDMDHENMFWYRQDPGLGLRLIYFSYDVKMKEKGDIPEGYSVSREKKERFSLILESASTNQTSMYLCASSPPPGSGPDTEAFFGQGTRLTVV.

The CDR3 is CASSLGRHSNQPQHF. The CDR3 coding sequence is TGTGCCAGCAGCTTGGGCAGGCATAGCAATCAGCCCCAGCATTTT. The V gene is TRBV5-8, the J gene TRBJ1-5; D unclear. Germline CDR1 is SGHTS and CDR2 is YDEGEE. CDR3 length equals 15 residues. V shed 0 bases and J shed 0 bases, with 7 bases lying between them.

The chain carries TRBV28 and TRBJ1-6; D gene uncertain. V lost 6 bases to trimming and J lost 0 bases, with 9 bases between them. The length of the CDR3 is 15 residues. Germline CDR1 reads MDHEN; CDR2 reads SYDVKM. The CDR3, as DNA: TGTGCCAGCAGACGGTCGAGCTCCTATAATTCACCCCTCCACTTT. Protein: CASRRSSSYNSPLHF.

The chain is built from TRBV24-1 and TRBJ1-5; 7 bases agree with TRBD1. This CDR3 region has 17 residues. Germline loops: CDR1 KGHDR, CDR2 SFDVKD. The ends lost 2 bases at V and 4 bases at J; junction bases unmatched: 10. CDR3 in amino acids: CATSDSRQGPLNQPQHF. The CDR3 DNA follows: TGTGCCACCAGTGATTCTCGACAGGGTCCACTAAATCAGCCCCAGCATTTT.

The chain combines TRBV5-1 with TRBJ2-7; TRBD2 matches at 8 bases. CDR3 length: 14 amino acids. V shed 0 bases and J 4 bases; nucleotides not matched to a gene: 3. The V gene's germline CDR1 is SGHRS and CDR2 YFSETQ. The CDR3 DNA is TGCGCCAGCAGCTTGGCGGGGGGGCGATACGAGCAGTACTTC. Translated: CASSLAGGRYEQYF.

V usage is TRBV18 and J usage is TRBJ2-1, with D tentatively TRBD2 (5 bases). CDR3 length: 14 amino acids. CDR1 is KGHSH and CDR2 is LQKENI in the germline V gene. Trimming removed 0 bases from V and 9 bases from J, with 12 bases in between. The CDR3 DNA reads as TGTGCCAGCTCACCACCGGTGGGAGAGGGTGAGCAGTTCTTC. As protein: CASSPPVGEGEQFF.

The gene calls are TRBV30 and TRBJ2-2; D perhaps matches TRBD2 (5 bases). CDR1 is GTSNPN, CDR2 SVGIG, per germline (reference sequence). The V end was cut by 0 bases, the J end by 9 bases, with 8 bases between. The CDR3 has 12 amino acids. The DNA for the CDR3 is TGTGCCTGGAGTGTCTCGGGGAGGGAGCTGTTTTTT. Translated, it gives CAWSVSGRELFF.

This clone was observed a handful of times. The CDR3 DNA sequence: TGTGCCAGCAGCCAAGATGGGAGTCAGCCCCAGCATTTT. Translated, it gives CASSQDGSQPQHF. The chain recombines TRBV3-1 (or the pseudogene TRBV3-2) with TRBJ1-5; D is uncertain. From germline, CDR1 is LGHDT and CDR2 YNNKEL (reference sequence). Trimming took off 0 bases at V and 6 bases at J, with 6 bases between the two ends. The CDR3 length is 13 residues.

To note about this clone: A junction end diverges from the germline sequence, so it may reflect a read error. The chain has TRBV2 and TRBJ1-6; 7 positions match TRBD1. The CDR3 consists of 14 residues. CDR1 is SNHLY, CDR2 FYNNEI, per germline. This CDR3 reads CACRPGQYNSPLHF. CDR3 nucleotide sequence: TGTGCCTGCAGACCGGGACAGTATAATTCACCCCTCCACTTT. The complete variable domain, with remaining parts taken from reference TRBV2 and TRBJ1-6, reads EPEVTQTPSHQVTQMGQEVILRCVPISNHLYFYWYRQILGQKVEFLVSFYNNEISEKSEIFDDQFSVERPDGSNFTLKIRSTKLEDSAMYFCACRPGQYNSPLHFGNGTRLTVT.

The rearrangement uses TRBV5-4 and TRBJ2-1, with 11 bases aligning to TRBD2. J gave up 7 bases and V 0 bases, and 6 bases lay outside the gene matches. Per germline, CDR1 SGHNT and CDR2 YYREEE (reference sequence). The CDR3 loop spans 16 amino acids. CDR3 sequence (DNA): TGTGCCAGCAGCTTGGACCCCGGGACTAGCGGAAATGAGCAGTTCTTC. Its protein product is CASSLDPGTSGNEQFF.

The chain couples TRBV3-1 (or the pseudogene TRBV3-2) to TRBJ1-4, with a tentative D call TRBD1 (5 bases). The length of the CDR3 is 17 residues. Germline lookup yields CDR1 LGHDT and CDR2 YNNKEL (reference sequence). Trimming took off 5 bases at V and 2 bases at J, with 18 bases between the two ends. The CDR3 is CASSSGDSGVTNEKLFF. DNA of the CDR3: TGTGCCAGCAGCTCTGGGGACTCCGGAGTGACTAATGAAAAACTGTTTTTT.

The V gene is TRBV9, the J gene TRBJ2-1; 8 bases are shared with TRBD1. The V gene end was trimmed by 1 base and the J gene end by 7 bases; junction bases not matched to a gene: 4. The CDR3 length is 14 residues. CDR1 is SGDLS and CDR2 is YYNGEE in the germline V gene. The CDR3 DNA reads as TGTGCCAGCAGCGTACTGACAGGGGATAATGAGCAGTTCTTC. Its protein product is CASSVLTGDNEQFF.

The gene calls are TRBV27 and TRBJ2-5; 8 bases fit TRBD2. The CDR3 covers 16 residues. The germline V gene encodes CDR1 MNHEY and CDR2 SMNVEV (reference sequence). V trimming: 2 bases; J trimming: 1 base; junction bases outside the gene matches: 6. The CDR3 bases are TGTGCCAGCAGTTTAGGGGTTAGCGGGGTCCAAGAGACCCAGTACTTC. Residues: CASSLGVSGVQETQYF.

CDR3: CASSSTGTGVQETQYF. In DNA, the CDR3 is TGTGCCAGCAGTTCGACCGGGACAGGGGTACAAGAGACCCAGTACTTC. This chain uses TRBV7-9 with TRBJ2-5; TRBD1 aligns across 10 bases. The germline V gene encodes CDR1 SEHNR and CDR2 FQNEAQ (reference sequence). This CDR3 spans 16 amino acids. V trimming: 6 bases; J trimming: 2 bases; junction bases outside the gene matches: 9.

V and J are TRBV7-9 and TRBJ2-3; 8 positions agree with TRBD1. The CDR3 covers 15 residues. V dropped 3 bases and J dropped 2; count of bases not matched to a gene: 4. Looked up from germline, CDR1 is SEHNR and CDR2 is FQNEAQ (reference sequence). CDR3 DNA: TGTGCCAGCAGCTTCCCGGACAGGGCCACAGATACGCAGTATTTT. Amino acids: CASSFPDRATDTQYF.

This chain connects TRBV5-5 to TRBJ2-5, with TRBD2 matching 12 bases. Germline V gene lookup returns CDR1 SGHKS and CDR2 YYEKEE (reference sequence). Germline trimming cut 2 bases from V and 2 bases from J; bases unmatched to any gene: 4. The CDR3 is made up of 16 amino acids. The CDR3 bases are TGTGCCAGCAGCTTCAGTCTAGCGGGGGGGCAAGAGACCCAGTACTTC. This sequence encodes CASSFSLAGGQETQYF.

V usage is TRBV4-3 and J usage is TRBJ1-1; D might be TRBD1 (6 bases). Germline V lookup: CDR1 LGHNA, CDR2 YSLEER. This CDR3 has 15 residues. Between the trimmed V and J ends, which lost 1 base and 3 bases, there was a span of 12 bases. CDR3 loop: CASSQVIKGDTEAFF. The CDR3 nucleotides are TGCGCCAGCAGCCAAGTGATCAAGGGGGACACTGAAGCTTTCTTT.

The chain combines TRBV28 with TRBJ2-7; 14 positions agree with TRBD2. The length of the CDR3 is 18 residues. Germline trimming cut 6 bases from V and 3 bases from J; bases unmatched to any gene: 13. Germline lookup yields CDR1 MDHEN and CDR2 SYDVKM. The CDR3 spells CASSLTGGTSGRVYEQYF. For the CDR3, the DNA is TGTGCCAGCAGCCTAACAGGGGGGACTAGCGGGAGAGTCTACGAGCAGTACTTC.

The V gene is TRBV19, the J gene TRBJ1-2; D remains ambiguous. The CDR3 runs to 15 residues. Germline assignment: CDR1 LNHDA and CDR2 SQIVND (reference sequence). The V gene lost 4 bases and the J gene lost 6 bases, with 18 bases spanning the gap. CDR3 sequence reads: CASSTLGRPFDGYTF. Here the CDR3 DNA reads TGTGCCAGTAGTACACTCGGCAGGCCCTTTGATGGCTACACCTTC.